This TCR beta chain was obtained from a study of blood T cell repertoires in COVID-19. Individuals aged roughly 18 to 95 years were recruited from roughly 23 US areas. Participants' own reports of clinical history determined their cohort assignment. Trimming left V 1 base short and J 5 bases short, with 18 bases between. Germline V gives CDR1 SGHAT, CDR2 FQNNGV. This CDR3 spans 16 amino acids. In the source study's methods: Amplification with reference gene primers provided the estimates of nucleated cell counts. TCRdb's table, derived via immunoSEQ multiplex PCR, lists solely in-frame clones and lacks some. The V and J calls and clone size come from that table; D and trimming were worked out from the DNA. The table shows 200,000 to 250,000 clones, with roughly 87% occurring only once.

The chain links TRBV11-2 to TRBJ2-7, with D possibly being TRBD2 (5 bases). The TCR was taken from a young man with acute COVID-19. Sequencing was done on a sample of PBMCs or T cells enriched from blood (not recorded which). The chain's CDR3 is CASSLAVEGVGDEQYF. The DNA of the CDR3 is TGTGCCAGCAGCTTAGCTGTCGAGGGAGTCGGCGACGAGCAGTACTTC.